The 20 T cell receptor beta chains below come from one sample, sequenced in a study of T-cell memory formation after mild COVID-19. MiXCR, run by TCRdb on the 5' RACE reads, gives a single entry per CDR3 protein. There are a few hundred thousand distinct CDR3 sequences in the sample; about 15% occur only once, and approximately 20% lies in the top ten. The sequenced material came from PBMCs or a T cell subset sorted from them (not recorded which). These receptors came from a man younger than 35 who had mild COVID-19 (a few samples of this study predate the infection). Cell type and time point are not known.

The chain employs TRBV24-1 and TRBJ2-4; the D gene could be TRBD1 or TRBD2 (5 bases each). V lost 4 bases to trimming and J lost 6 bases, with 24 bases between them. The CDR3 contains 18 residues. Germline CDR1 KGHDR, CDR2 SFDVKD. CDR3 nucleotides: TGTGCCACCAGTGAATCTGAACGGGGACCGCGGAACCCAAACATTCAGTACTTC. Residues: CATSESERGPRNPNIQYF.

The chain recombines TRBV29-1 with TRBJ2-1; possibly TRBD2 for D (5 bases). Per germline, CDR1 SQVTM and CDR2 ANQGSEA. V lost 5 bases and J 6 bases, leaving 17 bases between the germline ends. This CDR3 is built from 14 residues. The CDR3 DNA follows: TGCAGCGTTCCCTCTAGGCTAGCCCTCAATGAGCAGTTCTTC. It specifies CSVPSRLALNEQFF.

This clonotype was seen a few times. The chain couples TRBV7-2 to TRBJ2-5, with D possibly TRBD2 on 6 matching bases. CDR1 and CDR2 (germline): SGHTA, FQGNSA. CDR3 length: 14 amino acids. The V gene lost 4 bases and the J gene lost 7 bases, with 16 bases spanning the gap. The CDR3 protein is CASSYGGSSTTQYF. The CDR3 DNA sequence: TGTGCCAGCAGCTATGGGGGGAGTTCAACGACCCAGTACTTC.

This chain joins TRBV18 and TRBJ1-4; a possible D gene is TRBD1 (6 bases). Germline loops: CDR1 KGHSH, CDR2 LQKENI. This CDR3 spans 15 amino acids. Trimming stripped 2 bases from V and 8 bases from J, with 15 bases between. The CDR3 spells CASSPTGARDEKLFF. DNA of the CDR3: TGTGCCAGCTCACCAACGGGGGCGCGAGACGAAAAACTGTTTTTT.

This clonotype occurred a few times. The V and J genes are TRBV7-2 and TRBJ1-1; D unresolved. From germline, CDR1 is SGHTA and CDR2 FQGNSA. The CDR3 has 15 amino acids. V lost 1 base to trimming and J lost 8 bases, with 17 bases between them. The CDR3 reads CASSLGALGRNEAFF. In DNA, the CDR3 is TGTGCCAGCAGCTTAGGAGCCCTGGGGAGAAACGAAGCTTTCTTT.

The rearrangement uses TRBV6-2 or TRBV6-3 and TRBJ2-3; 10 bases fit TRBD1. This CDR3 is 15 amino acids long. The germline V gene has CDR1 MNHEY and CDR2 SVGEGT. The ends lost 6 bases at V and 4 bases at J; junction bases unmatched: 7. The CDR3 loop is CASSSGTGVADTQYF. In DNA, the CDR3 is TGTGCCAGCAGCTCCGGGACAGGGGTTGCAGATACGCAGTATTTT.

The chain is built from TRBV15 and TRBJ1-4; D is possibly TRBD1 (5 bases). CDR1 is LNHNV and CDR2 is YYDKDF in the germline V gene (reference sequence). With 5 bases removed from V and 6 bases from J, the gap between germline ends came to 13 bases. CDR3 length: 14 residues. The CDR3, as DNA: TGTGCCACCAGCCGGGGGAACTATGATGAAAAACTGTTTTTT. Its protein is CATSRGNYDEKLFF.

This clonotype turned up a few times. The V gene is TRBV4-2, the J gene TRBJ1-5; D is possibly TRBD1 (6 bases). Germline V gives CDR1 LGHNA, CDR2 YNFKEQ. V gave up 0 bases and J gave up 6 bases, with 12 bases separating them. CDR3 length equals 15 residues. The CDR3 region has the DNA TGTGCCAGCAGCCAAGAGACGGGGGGCGGTCAGCCCCAGCATTTT. Its translation: CASSQETGGGQPQHF.

The V and J genes are TRBV6-2 or TRBV6-3 and TRBJ2-5; D assignment may be TRBD1 or TRBD2 (5 bases each). CDR3 length: 14 amino acids. Trimming took off 6 bases at V and 1 base at J, with 12 bases between the two ends. In germline, CDR1 is MNHEY, CDR2 SVGEGT. The CDR3 region is CASSRDGFQETQYF. The CDR3, as DNA: TGTGCCAGCAGCCGGGACGGATTCCAAGAGACCCAGTACTTC.

The J gene is TRBJ2-2, the V gene TRBV24-1; tentative D call: TRBD2 (6 bases). In germline, CDR1 is KGHDR, CDR2 SFDVKD. The CDR3 is 15 amino acids. Trimming pared 5 bases from V and 1 base from J, leaving 10 bases between. CDR3 protein: CATSGPGRNTGELFF. DNA for the CDR3: TGTGCCACCAGTGGTCCCGGGAGGAACACCGGGGAGCTGTTTTTT.

This clonotype was seen more than once but under ten times. The CDR3 DNA follows: TGTGCCAGCAGACACCTGCCTACGGAGAACGAGCAGTACTTC. Its translation is CASRHLPTENEQYF. This sequence joins TRBV6-2 or TRBV6-3 and TRBJ2-7; D remains unclear. Germline loops: CDR1 MNHEY, CDR2 SVGEGT. This CDR3 spans 14 amino acids. V was shortened by 6 bases and J by 5 bases, with 17 bases between the two germline ends.

The chain recombines TRBV4-3 with TRBJ2-3; D gene ambiguous. Between the trimmed V and J ends, which lost 0 bases and 0 bases, there was a span of 16 bases. The CDR3 is 18 amino acids. Germline assignment: CDR1 LGHNA and CDR2 YSLEER. The CDR3 DNA reads TGCGCCAGCAGCCAAGATCCTCTTAGGGCAGCTAGCACAGATACGCAGTATTTT. It yields the protein CASSQDPLRAASTDTQYF.

Many counts were recorded for this clonotype. The gene calls are TRBV5-1 and TRBJ1-1, with a possible D match to TRBD1 (5 bases). Per the germline V gene, CDR1 is SGHRS and CDR2 is YFSETQ. The CDR3 is made up of 14 amino acids. V gave up 1 base and J gave up 1 base, with 8 bases separating them. CDR3 sequence reads: CASSLRQPNTEAFF. DNA for the CDR3: TGCGCCAGCAGCTTGAGACAGCCGAACACTGAAGCTTTCTTT.

This clonotype showed up just a few times. This chain connects TRBV19 to TRBJ1-1; 12 nucleotides line up with TRBD1. V dropped 7 bases and J dropped 8; count of bases not matched to a gene: 8. The CDR3 loop spans 14 amino acids. The V gene's germline CDR1 is LNHDA and CDR2 SQIVND (reference sequence). Here the CDR3 reads CASKTGTGGVEAFF. CDR3 coding DNA: TGTGCCAGTAAAACCGGGACAGGGGGCGTAGAAGCTTTCTTT.

A few counts support this clonotype. The gene calls are TRBV19 and TRBJ2-7; D is ambiguous. V lost 3 bases, J lost 0 bases, and 9 bases lay in between. The germline V gene encodes CDR1 LNHDA and CDR2 SQIVND (reference sequence). The CDR3 covers 14 residues. The CDR3 sequence: CASSILGSSYEQYF. CDR3 in DNA: TGTGCCAGTAGTATCTTAGGCAGCTCCTACGAGCAGTACTTC.

This clonotype has just a few counts. The rearrangement uses TRBV7-8 and TRBJ2-5, with D hard to call. The CDR3 extends over 15 amino acids. Germline CDR1 SGHVS, CDR2 FQNEAQ. Between the trimmed V and J ends, which lost 0 bases and 2 bases, there was a span of 10 bases. The CDR3 sequence is CASSLARPAQETQYF. In DNA, the CDR3 is TGTGCCAGCAGCTTAGCCAGGCCGGCACAAGAGACCCAGTACTTC.

This clonotype was counted a few times. The V and J genes are TRBV5-1 and TRBJ2-7; 9 bases agree with TRBD2. The V segment lost 5 bases and the J segment 4 bases; nucleotides outside the gene matches: 4. The CDR3 spans 13 residues. CDR1 is SGHRS, CDR2 YFSETQ, per germline. CDR3 DNA: TGCGCCAGCAGGCTAGCGGGGTTGTACGAGCAGTACTTC. Its translation is CASRLAGLYEQYF.

The chain is built from TRBV6-1 and TRBJ2-3; 9 bases fit TRBD2. The germline CDR1 and CDR2 sequences are MNHNS and SASEGT. This CDR3 spans 15 amino acids. The ends lost 7 bases at V and 2 bases at J; junction bases unmatched: 7. CDR3 sequence (DNA): TGTGCCAGCATGAGAACTAGCGGGCTCACAGATACGCAGTATTTT. Encoded protein: CASMRTSGLTDTQYF.

This sequence joins TRBV7-9 and TRBJ2-5; D gene unclear. This CDR3 is built from 13 residues. Trimming removed 2 bases at V and 5 bases at J, with 9 bases between. Germline CDR1 reads SEHNR; CDR2 reads FQNEAQ (reference sequence). The CDR3 coding sequence is TGTGCCAGCAGCTTATGGGGTCCGGAGACCCAGTACTTC. This sequence encodes CASSLWGPETQYF.

This clonotype has ten or more counts. This sequence joins TRBV7-2 and TRBJ1-2; D gene ambiguous. Germline CDR1 is SGHTA and CDR2 is FQGNSA. This CDR3 has 16 residues. V lost 3 bases and J lost 5, with 19 bases in between. The CDR3 here is CASSFTVNPDSYGYTF. DNA of the CDR3: TGTGCCAGCAGCTTTACCGTTAACCCAGATTCATATGGCTACACCTTC. Full variable domain (outside the CDR3, taken from reference TRBV7-2 and TRBJ1-2): GAGVSQSPSNKVTEKGKDVELRCDPISGHTALYWYRQSLGQGLEFLIYFQGNSAPDKSGLPSDRFSAERTGGSVSTLTIQRTQQEDSAVYLCASSFTVNPDSYGYTFGSGTRLTVV.